The clone carrying this T cell receptor (beta chain) occurred once. The target antigen is unknown. The ends were cut back, 1 base at V and 0 bases at J, with 8 bases in the middle. The V gene's germline CDR1 is SGHTS and CDR2 YDEGEE. The CDR3 has 15 amino acids. This entry comes from a study of T cell responses to AZD1222 COVID-19 vaccine. Study observations and caveats: The sample set comprised mostly white British donors with more females, and clonal diversity was possibly underestimated. Only after the peak T cell response were repertoires sampled.

The protocol was immunoSEQ multiplex PCR, while the TCRdb copy is restricted to in-frame clones and leaves out a portion. The repertoire consists of 65,000 to 85,000 clones, with around 83% occurring once and the leading ten covering more than 10%. Sequences were derived from peripheral blood, sampled on day 0 of AZD1222 vaccination. The chain carries TRBV5-8 and TRBJ1-5, with D unresolved. The TCR comes from an adult in good health. The chain's CDR3 is CASSLRQISNQPQHF. CDR3 coding DNA: TGTGCCAGCAGCTTGAGGCAGATTAGCAATCAGCCCCAGCATTTT.